This T cell receptor beta chain was found in a study of cytomegalovirus exposure and HLA in healthy donors. Study-wide results and caveats: Among immune exposure information, only CMV serostatus was available. Upon later analysis, TCR association rates were observed to vary by HLA locus, being highest for DRB1 and lowest for HLA-C.

With 60 Vbeta and 13 Jbeta primers, the PCR was carried out. The repertoire was sequenced with immunoSEQ multiplex PCR; TCRdb's copy has only in-frame clones and lacks some. The data contain 130,000 or so clones, roughly 60% of them singletons. This clone showed up just a few times. The antigen is not known. The CDR3 totals 13 residues. Germline values: CDR1 SNHLY, CDR2 FYNNEI. This sequence joins TRBV2 and TRBJ1-1; a weak D match, TRBD1 (6 bases). The source of this sequence is a woman between 40 and 50 years old in good health and CMV-seronegative. Sequenced: PBMCs. CDR3 loop: CAPRGQLNTEAFF. Here the CDR3 DNA reads TGTGCACCCCGGGGACAACTGAACACTGAAGCTTTCTTT.